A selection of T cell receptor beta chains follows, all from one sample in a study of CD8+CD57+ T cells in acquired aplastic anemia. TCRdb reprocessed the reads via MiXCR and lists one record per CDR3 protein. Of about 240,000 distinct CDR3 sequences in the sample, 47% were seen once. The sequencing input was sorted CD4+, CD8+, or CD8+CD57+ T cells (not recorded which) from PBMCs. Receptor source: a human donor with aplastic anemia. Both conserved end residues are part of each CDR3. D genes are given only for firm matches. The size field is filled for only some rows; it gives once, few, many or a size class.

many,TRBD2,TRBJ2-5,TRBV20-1,CSVFQLAGEEETQYF,TGCAGTGTTTTCCAACTAGCGGGAGAAGAAGAGACCCAGTACTTC
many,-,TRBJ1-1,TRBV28,CASSSGDTNTEAFF,TGTGCCAGCAGTTCCGGCGATACGAACACTGAAGCTTTCTTT
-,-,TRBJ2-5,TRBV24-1,CATSDPGRQETQYF,TGTGCCACCAGTGACCCCGGACGTCAAGAGACCCAGTACTTC
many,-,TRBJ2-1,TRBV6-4,CASSYRGTPADEQFF,TGTGCCAGCAGTTACCGAGGTACCCCGGCGGATGAGCAGTTCTTC
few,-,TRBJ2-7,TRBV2,CASSRGQNEQYF,TGTGCCAGCAGCCGAGGACAGAACGAGCAGTACTTC
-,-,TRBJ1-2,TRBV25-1,CASSEYGYGYTF,TGTGCCAGCAGTGAATATGGGTATGGCTACACCTTC
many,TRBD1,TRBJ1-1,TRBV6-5,CASSYSGTGVTEAFF,TGTGCCAGCAGTTACTCTGGGACAGGGGTTACTGAAGCTTTCTTT
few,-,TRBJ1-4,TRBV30,CAWSYDQIPNEKLFF,TGTGCCTGGAGTTATGATCAGATTCCTAATGAAAAACTGTTTTTT
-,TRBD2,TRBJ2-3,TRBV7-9,CASSLGLAGMLDTQYF,TGTGCCAGCAGCTTAGGGCTAGCGGGAATGTTAGATACGCAGTATTTT
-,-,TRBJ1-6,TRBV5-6,CASSLTAIGSPLHF,TGTGCCAGCAGCTTGACAGCGATCGGTTCACCCCTCCACTTT
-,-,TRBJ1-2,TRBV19,CASSIWSGDYGYTF,TGTGCCAGTAGTATTTGGTCAGGGGACTATGGCTACACCTTC
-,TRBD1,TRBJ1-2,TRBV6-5,CASSYSTGLGYTF,TGTGCCAGCAGTTACTCGACAGGGCTTGGCTACACCTTC
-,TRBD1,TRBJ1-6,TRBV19,CASTPDRASPLHF,TGTGCCAGTACCCCGGACAGGGCTTCACCCCTCCACTTT
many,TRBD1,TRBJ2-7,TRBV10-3,CAISESDRVAEQYF,TGTGCCATCAGTGAGTCGGACAGGGTGGCCGAGCAGTACTTC
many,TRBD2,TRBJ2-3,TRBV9,CASSHGTSGTTDTQYF,TGTGCCAGCAGCCATGGGACTAGCGGGACTACAGATACGCAGTATTTT
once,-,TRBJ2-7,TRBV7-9,CASSLQYEQYF,TGTGCCAGCAGCTTACAATACGAGCAGTACTTC
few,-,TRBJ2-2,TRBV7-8,CASSQYPSGLNRGSGELFF,TGTGCCAGCAGCCAATACCCCAGCGGCTTAAATCGAGGTAGCGGGGAGCTGTTTTTT